This paragraph reports one T cell receptor (beta chain). This sample was taken from a study of patients and donors after allogeneic stem cell transplantation. TCRdb recomputed calls from the RT-PCR reads with MiXCR, one row per CDR3 protein. Among around 170,000 distinct CDR3 sequences listed, 24% were seen once. The origin of this receptor is a human donor who was either an allogeneic HSCT recipient or a stem cell or donor lymphocyte infusion donor (not recorded which). It is not recorded whose cells these are; they may come from a transplant donor. The sequenced sample consisted of blood, either unsorted or a sorted T cell fraction (not recorded which).

The CDR3: CSARRGGNTDTQYF. CDR3 bases: TGCAGTGCTAGGCGGGGGGGCAACACAGATACGCAGTATTTT. The chain joins TRBV20-1 to TRBJ2-3; the match to TRBD2 covers 9 bases. The V and J ends lost 3 bases and 2 bases, in that order; junction bases with no gene match: 3. The CDR3 runs to 14 residues. Germline values: CDR1 DFQATT, CDR2 SNEGSKA (reference sequence).